Below, 13 T cell receptor beta chains from the same sample are listed, as sequenced in a study of response to subunit inactivated influenza vaccine. One entry per CDR3 protein results from TCRdb running MiXCR on the RT-PCR reads. The sample carries hundreds of thousands of distinct CDR3 sequences, around 15% recorded once. This sample comprised PBMCs from blood, obtained 14 to 15 days before vaccination. The receptors here all came from a man aged 50 or older who received an inactivated influenza vaccine.

This sequence joins TRBV5-4 and TRBJ2-1; no reliable D call. There are 14 residues in the CDR3. Germline CDR1 reads SGHNT; CDR2 reads YYREEE (reference sequence). The V gene lost 2 bases and the J gene lost 7 bases, with 13 bases spanning the gap. The chain's CDR3 is CASSFGLPENEQFF. CDR3 nucleotides: TGTGCCAGCAGCTTCGGGCTACCGGAGAATGAGCAGTTCTTC. Together with reference TRBV5-4 and TRBJ2-1, the CDR3 gives the full variable domain: ETGVTQSPTHLIKTRGQQVTLRCSSQSGHNTVSWYQQALGQGPQFIFQYYREEENGRGNFPPRFSGLQFPNYSSELNVNALELDDSALYLCASSFGLPENEQFFGPGTRLTVL.

This clonotype has a count of ten or more. The chain uses TRBV28 and TRBJ1-5; a possible D gene is TRBD1 (5 bases). From germline, CDR1 is MDHEN and CDR2 SYDVKM. The CDR3 consists of 14 residues. V was pared by 5 bases and J by 0 bases, with 8 bases between. The CDR3 region has the DNA TGTGCCAGCAGTAGACAGCATAGCAATCAGCCCCAGCATTTT. This codes for CASSRQHSNQPQHF.

V gene TRBV7-2 combines with J gene TRBJ2-1, with D perhaps TRBD2 (5 bases). The germline V and J ends were trimmed by 5 bases and 8 bases, with 19 bases remaining between them. Germline loops: CDR1 SGHTA, CDR2 FQGNSA. CDR3 length: 15 amino acids. As DNA, the CDR3 is TGTGCCAGCAGCCAAAAGGGCCCGACCGGGGATGAGCAGTTCTTC. Amino acids: CASSQKGPTGDEQFF.

This clonotype was detected only a few times. V usage is TRBV6-2 or TRBV6-3 and J usage is TRBJ2-7; no definite D call. Germline-derived CDR1 and CDR2 are MNHEY and SVGEGT. The V gene lost 6 bases and the J gene lost 9 bases, with 12 bases spanning the gap. The CDR3 totals 11 residues. CDR3 loop: CASSLYPRQYF. DNA of the CDR3: TGTGCCAGCAGCCTGTATCCCCGGCAGTACTTC.

This clonotype was seen more than once but under ten times. The CDR3 nucleotides are TGTGCCACCAGTGGAAGGACAGCAATTCCAGATACGCAGTATTTT. It yields the protein CATSGRTAIPDTQYF. This sequence joins TRBV24-1 and TRBJ2-3, with a possible D match to TRBD1 (6 bases). Germline CDR1 KGHDR, CDR2 SFDVKD. This CDR3 comprises 15 residues. The germline V and J ends were trimmed by 5 bases and 4 bases, with 15 bases remaining between them.

This rearrangement joins TRBV12-3 or TRBV12-4 to TRBJ2-3; TRBD2 agrees at 7 bases. V lost 6 bases and J lost 8; bases outside the gene matches: 2. The CDR3 length is 11 residues. For the CDR3, the DNA is TGTGCCAGCAGCCAGCGGGGTACGCAGTATTTT. Encoded protein: CASSQRGTQYF.

This clonotype was counted between two and nine times. The rearrangement joins TRBV7-2 to TRBJ2-1; 11 positions match TRBD2. Germline values: CDR1 SGHTA, CDR2 FQGNSA. With V trimmed by 0 bases and J by 2 bases, 6 bases remained unmatched. This CDR3 is 18 amino acids long. The CDR3 coding sequence is TGTGCCAGCAGCTTAGCTAGCGGGGGGGCCTGGGCCTACAATGAGCAGTTCTTC. Its protein product is CASSLASGGAWAYNEQFF. Full variable domain (remainder filled in from reference TRBV7-2 and TRBJ2-1): GAGVSQSPSNKVTEKGKDVELRCDPISGHTALYWYRQSLGQGLEFLIYFQGNSAPDKSGLPSDRFSAERTGGSVSTLTIQRTQQEDSAVYLCASSLASGGAWAYNEQFFGPGTRLTVL.

Many counts were recorded for this clonotype. This sequence joins TRBV7-6 and TRBJ2-3, with TRBD2 matching 11 bases. The V and J ends lost 0 bases and 6 bases, in that order; junction bases with no gene match: 8. This CDR3 has 17 residues. Germline lookup yields CDR1 SGHVS and CDR2 FNYEAQ. Written as DNA, the CDR3 is TGTGCCAGCAGCTTAGCGTATAGCGGGGGGGGCAAGGATACGCAGTATTTT. Translation gives CASSLAYSGGGKDTQYF.

There are many counts of this clonotype. The V gene is TRBV18, the J gene TRBJ2-3, with 9 bases fitting TRBD2. CDR3 size: 17 residues. The germline CDR1 and CDR2 sequences are KGHSH and LQKENI. The ends lost 0 bases at V and 3 bases at J; junction bases unmatched: 7. The DNA for the CDR3 is TGTGCCAGCTCACCACCGGCTAGCGGGGTAGTAACAGATACGCAGTATTTT. Amino acid sequence: CASSPPASGVVTDTQYF.

In this sample, this clonotype turned up once. This may be a read error, as it is one base from a much larger clone. The V gene is TRBV6-2 or TRBV6-3, the J gene TRBJ2-7, with no clear D. The CDR3 length is 13 residues. Per germline, CDR1 MNHEY and CDR2 SVGEGT. Deletions cut 2 bases from V and 2 bases from J, with 7 bases between. CDR3 DNA: TGTGCCAGCAGTTACGGCGCGACCTACGAGCAGTACTTC. It translates to CASSYGATYEQYF.

V usage is TRBV6-5 and J usage is TRBJ2-7; possible D gene TRBD1, 5 bases. Looked up from germline, CDR1 is MNHEY and CDR2 is SVGAGI. V dropped 2 bases and J dropped 1 base, with 18 bases sitting between them. The CDR3 consists of 17 residues. The CDR3 reads CASSYGVGAAHSYEQYF. CDR3 DNA: TGTGCCAGCAGTTACGGGGTAGGGGCAGCCCATTCCTACGAGCAGTACTTC.

Comment on this clonotype: A much larger clone is a single base away; this may be a read error. The chain recombines TRBV18 with TRBJ2-7, with D perhaps matching TRBD1 or TRBD2 (5 bases each). CDR1 KGHSH and CDR2 LQKENI come from the germline V gene. This CDR3 is built from 15 residues. Deletions cut 5 bases from V and 6 bases from J, with 20 bases between. CDR3 nucleotide sequence: TGTGCCAGCTCATCCGAACCGGGACCGAACATCGAGCAGTACTTC. Protein product: CASSSEPGPNIEQYF.

The table lists this clonotype with a count of one. The chain couples TRBV7-9 to TRBJ2-3, with D perhaps TRBD2 (6 bases). CDR3 length: 15 amino acids. Per the germline V gene, CDR1 is SEHNR and CDR2 is FQNEAQ (reference sequence). V lost 7 bases to trimming and J lost 2 bases, with 16 bases between them. The CDR3 region is CASTPFSGSTDTQYF. CDR3 DNA: TGTGCCAGCACCCCATTCAGCGGGTCCACAGATACGCAGTATTTT.